A selection of T cell receptor beta chains follows, all from one sample in a study of T cell changes during pregnancy in multiple sclerosis. Sequencing used immunoSEQ multiplex PCR; TCRdb keeps in-frame clones, though not all of them. Among 50,000 to 70,000 clones listed, about nine tenths were seen once. The sequencing used peripheral blood, collected after pregnancy. Receptors were obtained from a female donor in good health, enrolled as a control in a pregnancy study. CDR3s include the opening cysteine and the closing phenylalanine or tryptophan. D genes are given only for firm matches. Clone sizes are given selectively: once, few, many, or a class where the clone is expanded.

D gene	J gene	V gene	clone size	CDR3 protein	CDR3 DNA
NA	TRBJ1-4	TRBV4-3	NA	CASSQGAGWGEKLFF	TGCGCCAGCAGCCAAGGGGCAGGGTGGGGTGAAAAACTGTTTTTT
TRBD1	TRBJ1-2	TRBV9	NA	CASSPEDRGRDGYTF	TGTGCCAGCAGCCCCGAGGACAGGGGGCGTGATGGCTACACCTTC
TRBD2	TRBJ2-5	TRBV5-1	NA	CASSYPGLAGVETQYF	TGCGCCAGCAGTTACCCGGGACTAGCGGGGGTCGAGACCCAGTACTTC
TRBD1	TRBJ1-5	TRBV6-6	NA	CASTPLGQGGQPQHF	TGTGCCAGCACCCCTTTAGGACAGGGAGGCCAGCCCCAGCATTTT
NA	TRBJ2-7	TRBV5-6	NA	CASSLYGDSYEQYF	TGTGCCAGCAGCTTGTATGGAGACTCCTACGAGCAGTACTTC
NA	TRBJ1-6	TRBV6-6	NA	CATSTGGPLHF	TGTGCCACCTCTACGGGGGGTCCCCTCCACTTT
NA	TRBJ1-2	TRBV7-2	once	CASSSRGLFDDGYTF	TGTGCCAGCTCTTCCAGGGGATTATTCGACGATGGCTACACCTTC
TRBD1	TRBJ2-4	TRBV6-1	NA	CASSGRTGSDIQYF	TGTGCCAGCAGTGGACGGACAGGGTCGGACATTCAGTACTTC
TRBD2	TRBJ2-5	TRBV5-6	NA	CASSFRSSGEETQYF	TGTGCCAGCAGCTTTAGGTCTAGCGGGGAAGAGACCCAGTACTTC
TRBD2	TRBJ2-2	TRBV7-8	NA	CASSFNPSGGVANTGELFF	TGTGCCAGCAGCTTTAATCCTAGCGGGGGGGTTGCGAACACCGGGGAGCTGTTTTTT
TRBD1	TRBJ1-1	TRBV11-3	NA	CASSRYRDRLNTEAFF	TGTGCCAGCAGCCGTTATCGGGACAGATTGAACACTGAAGCTTTCTTT